This T cell receptor (beta chain) was captured in a study of technical replicates of blood from several donors (TCRdb year 2017). The library came from the immunoSEQ multiplex PCR assay. TCRdb re-hosts the immuneACCESS table, in-frame sequences only. Its copies lack some clones; in the studies checked, an unresolved V gene accounts for under half of them, and the cause for the rest is not known. This sample holds roughly 80,000 clones; over 75% were observed only once. Together, the top ten hold roughly 0.38% of the sample. Regarding this clone: Its antigen specificity is not known. The sample holds no much larger clone one base away, and base qualities are not on file.

V is shortened by 3 bases, J by 4 bases, and the region joining them spans 4 bases. CDR1 and CDR2 were assigned from the germline V gene (reference sequence) as PRHDT and FYEKMQ. The CDR3 runs 12 amino acids, cysteine and phenylalanine included. Solely the CDR3 DNA is kept, with 36 bases framed from the first base. This clonotype was obtained from a human donor in good health. Sequencing was performed on T cells isolated from PBMCs. The receptor chain draws on TRBV13 and TRBJ1-5, with the D gene not confidently named. The CDR3 region: CASSFGNQPQHF. The nucleotide sequence reads TGTGCCAGCAGCTTCGGGAATCAGCCCCAGCATTTT.